This T cell receptor beta chain was found in a study of blood T cell repertoires in COVID-19. Study context: Sites across the United States, Italy and Spain contributed samples from acute and convalescent COVID-19. The analysed material was cDNA or gDNA that came from T cells, B-cell-depleted T cells, or PBMCs.

CDR3 size: 18 residues. Authors' methods: Amplification with reference gene primers provided the estimates of nucleated cell counts. Some clones are missing from TCRdb's copy, which holds only in-frame ones; the method was immunoSEQ multiplex PCR. That table furnishes V, J and clone size, whereas the DNA furnished D and trimming. The sample includes 26,000 or so clones, around nine tenths of them seen just once. The chain has TRBV21-1 and TRBJ2-5; the D call in the table, TRBD1, was not verified against the DNA. TRBV21-1 has pseudogene status. The material sequenced was peripheral blood. This clonotype was obtained from a human donor with active COVID-19. The donor label of this sample is uncertain. For the CDR3, the DNA is TGTGCCAGCAGCTCCCAGGACAGGGTTCAGCAAGTGGGAGAGACCCAGTACTTC. Protein product: CASSSQDRVQQVGETQYF.